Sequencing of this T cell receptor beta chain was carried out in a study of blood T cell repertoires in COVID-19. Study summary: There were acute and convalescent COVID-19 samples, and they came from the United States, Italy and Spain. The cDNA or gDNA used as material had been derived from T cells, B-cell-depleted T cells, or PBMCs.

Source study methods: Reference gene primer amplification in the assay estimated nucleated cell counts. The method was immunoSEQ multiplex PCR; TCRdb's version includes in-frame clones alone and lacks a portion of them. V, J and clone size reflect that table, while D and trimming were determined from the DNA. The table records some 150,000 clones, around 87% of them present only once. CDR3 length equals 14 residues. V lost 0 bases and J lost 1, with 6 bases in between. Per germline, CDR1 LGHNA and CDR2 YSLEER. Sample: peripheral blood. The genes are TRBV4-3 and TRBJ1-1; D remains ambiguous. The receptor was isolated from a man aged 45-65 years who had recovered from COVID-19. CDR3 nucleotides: TGCGCCAGCAGCCAAGATGCGGGGAACACTGAAGCTTTCTTT. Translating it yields CASSQDAGNTEAFF.